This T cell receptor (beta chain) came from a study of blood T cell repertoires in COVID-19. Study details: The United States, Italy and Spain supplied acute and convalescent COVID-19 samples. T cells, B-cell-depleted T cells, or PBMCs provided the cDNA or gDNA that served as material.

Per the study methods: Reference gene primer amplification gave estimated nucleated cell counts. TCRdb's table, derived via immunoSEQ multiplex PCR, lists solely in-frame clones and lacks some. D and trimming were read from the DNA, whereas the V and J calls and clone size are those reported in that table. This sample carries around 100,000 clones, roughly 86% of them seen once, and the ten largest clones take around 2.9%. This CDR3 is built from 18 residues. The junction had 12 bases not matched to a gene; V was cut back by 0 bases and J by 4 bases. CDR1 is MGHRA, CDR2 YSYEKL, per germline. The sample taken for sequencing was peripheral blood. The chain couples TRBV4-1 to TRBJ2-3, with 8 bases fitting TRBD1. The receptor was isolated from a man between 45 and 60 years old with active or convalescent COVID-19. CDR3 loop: CASSQEKLGQADADTQYF. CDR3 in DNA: TGCGCCAGCAGCCAAGAAAAGTTGGGACAGGCTGACGCAGATACGCAGTATTTT.